This TCR beta chain stems from a study of long-term antiretroviral therapy in people with HIV. Findings and caveats of the study: Clonal populations expanded prior to ART predominated within the repertoire at all time points.

They ran version v3.0 of the immunoSEQ assay at survey level. Clones were sequenced by immunoSEQ multiplex PCR, and TCRdb holds only the in-frame ones, with some missing. The sample consists of about 21,000 clones, approximately 80% of them appearing once. Participants who had HIV were, without exception, treated in the United States. Until DNA extraction, the samples held between about 1-10 million cryopreserved PBMC. A word on this clone: Antigen: not known.

This CDR3 is 14 amino acids long. Trimming removed 1 base at V and 4 bases at J, with 10 bases between. CDR1 and CDR2 from the germline V gene are SGHTA and FQGTGA. The sequenced sample was unsorted PBMCs, obtained approximately 4 years after starting antiretroviral therapy. This TCR derives from a man aged 18 to 29 with HIV. The gene calls are TRBV7-3 and TRBJ1-2; D perhaps matches TRBD1 (6 bases). CDR3 bases: TGTGCCAGCAGCTTAAATGGGGGCCCCTATGGCTACACCTTC. Translation: CASSLNGGPYGYTF.